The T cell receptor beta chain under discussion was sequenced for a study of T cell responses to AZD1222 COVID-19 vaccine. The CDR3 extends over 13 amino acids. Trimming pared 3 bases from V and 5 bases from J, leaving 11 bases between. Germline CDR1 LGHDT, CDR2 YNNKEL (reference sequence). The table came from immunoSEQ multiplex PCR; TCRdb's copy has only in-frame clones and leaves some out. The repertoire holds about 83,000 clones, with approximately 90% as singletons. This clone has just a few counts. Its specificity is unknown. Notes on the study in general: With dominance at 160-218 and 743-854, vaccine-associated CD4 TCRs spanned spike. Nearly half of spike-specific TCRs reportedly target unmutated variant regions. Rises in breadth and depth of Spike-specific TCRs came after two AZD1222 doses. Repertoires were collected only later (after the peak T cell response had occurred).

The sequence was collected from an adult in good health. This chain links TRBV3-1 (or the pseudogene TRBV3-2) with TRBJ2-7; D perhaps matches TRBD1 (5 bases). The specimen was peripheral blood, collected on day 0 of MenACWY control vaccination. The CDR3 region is CASSHMQGHEQYF. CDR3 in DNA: TGTGCCAGCAGCCATATGCAGGGCCACGAGCAGTACTTC.